The 15 T cell receptor beta chains reported below all come from one sample, sequenced in a study of glioma-infiltrating T cells after dendritic cell vaccination. The protocol was immunoSEQ multiplex PCR, while the TCRdb copy is restricted to in-frame clones and leaves out a portion. Of some 99,000 clones listed, 75% to 90% are singletons. The time point: after dendritic cell vaccination, including at tumor progression/relapse. The specimen was blood, collected after dendritic cell vaccination. The source is a human donor with glioblastoma.

A word on this clone: Other DNA variants within this sample encode the same CDR3. This chain links TRBV6-6 with TRBJ1-2; 10 bases line up with TRBD1. CDR3 size: 15 residues. J gave up 3 bases and V 2 bases, and 3 bases lay outside the gene matches. Germline CDR1 reads MNHNY; CDR2 reads SVGAGI (reference sequence). CDR3 sequence: CASSYGDRGDYGYTF. CDR3 nucleotide sequence: TGTGCCAGCAGTTACGGGGACAGGGGAGACTATGGCTACACCTTC.

This clone was counted once. This chain uses TRBV5-1 with TRBJ1-2; 7 bases agree with TRBD1. The CDR3 covers 13 residues. V trimming: 4 bases; J trimming: 8 bases; junction bases outside the gene matches: 8. The germline gives CDR1 SGHRS, CDR2 YFSETQ. The DNA of the CDR3 is TGCGCCAGCAGCACACAGGGGACGGAGGGCTACACCTTC. Translating it yields CASSTQGTEGYTF.

The rearrangement links TRBV29-1 to TRBJ2-4, with 7 bases fitting TRBD1. Trimming at V came to 7 bases and at J to 2 bases, leaving 5 bases not matched to a gene. Germline CDR1 SQVTM, CDR2 ANQGSEA. The length of the CDR3 is 13 residues. Here the CDR3 reads CSASQGTKNIQYF. Written as DNA, the CDR3 is TGCAGCGCTTCACAGGGGACCAAAAACATTCAGTACTTC.

The chain couples TRBV9 to TRBJ2-2, with 7 nucleotides matching TRBD1. The J segment lost 5 bases and the V segment lost 0 bases, leaving 4 bases of the junction unmatched. Germline assignment: CDR1 SGDLS and CDR2 YYNGEE. The CDR3 is 15 residues long. CDR3 nucleotides: TGTGCCAGCAGCGTAGTCAGGGGGAGAACCGGGGAGCTGTTTTTT. Encoded protein: CASSVVRGRTGELFF.

This clone has just one count. The chain links TRBV7-5 to TRBJ2-7; TRBD1 reflects the table's D call only, with no check against the DNA. TRBV7-5 has pseudogene status. There are 17 residues in the CDR3. As DNA, the CDR3 is TGTGCCAGAAGCTTAGGTAGGGCGACAGGGAACTCCTACGAGCAGTACTTC. This translates into CARSLGRATGNSYEQYF.

The chain couples TRBV4-2 to TRBJ2-7, with 8 positions matching TRBD2. The CDR3 runs to 16 residues. V lost 1 base and J lost 3; bases outside the gene matches: 8. The germline CDR1 and CDR2 sequences are LGHNA and YNFKEQ. This CDR3 is CASSQVGREAHYEQYF. The CDR3, as DNA: TGTGCCAGCAGCCAAGTGGGGCGGGAGGCCCACTACGAGCAGTACTTC.

The rearrangement uses TRBV28 and TRBJ2-7, with D perhaps TRBD1 (6 bases). The CDR3 loop spans 13 amino acids. Per the germline V gene, CDR1 is MDHEN and CDR2 is SYDVKM. Deletions cut 6 bases from V and 9 bases from J, with 18 bases between. The CDR3 spells CASRTTGYFGQYF. The DNA for the CDR3 is TGTGCCAGCAGAACTACAGGGTACTTCGGGCAGTACTTC.

This sequence joins TRBV9 and TRBJ2-7; 11 bases fit TRBD2. V was pared by 3 bases and J by 4 bases, with 3 bases of the junction left unmatched. Germline CDR1 reads SGDLS; CDR2 reads YYNGEE. The length of the CDR3 is 14 residues. The CDR3 is CASSEGLAAYEQYF. The CDR3, as DNA: TGTGCCAGCAGCGAGGGACTAGCGGCGTACGAGCAGTACTTC.

The rearrangement joins TRBV10-1 to TRBJ2-2; D is undetermined. V was pared by 3 bases and J by 3 bases, with 17 bases between. The CDR3 loop spans 17 amino acids. Per germline, CDR1 WNHNN and CDR2 SYGVQD (reference sequence). The CDR3 protein is CASSDQRSEAYTGELFF. The CDR3 DNA sequence: TGCGCCAGCAGTGACCAACGCTCCGAGGCGTACACCGGGGAGCTGTTTTTT.

The rearrangement uses TRBV10-3 and TRBJ2-6; a weak D match, TRBD2 (6 bases). The CDR3 has 16 residues. Trimming left V 8 bases short and J 0 bases short, with 14 bases between. Per germline, CDR1 ENHRY and CDR2 SYGVKD. The CDR3 spells CAIDGGGFSGANVLTF. CDR3 sequence (DNA): TGTGCCATCGATGGGGGAGGATTCTCTGGGGCCAACGTCCTGACTTTC.

This sequence joins TRBV5-1 and TRBJ2-7; 8 bases align to TRBD1. This CDR3 comprises 15 residues. The germline V gene encodes CDR1 SGHRS and CDR2 YFSETQ. J gave up 2 bases and V 5 bases, and 9 bases lay outside the gene matches. The CDR3: CASRSWTGSTYEQYF. The CDR3 DNA reads as TGCGCCAGCAGATCATGGACAGGGAGTACCTACGAGCAGTACTTC.

V usage is TRBV2 and J usage is TRBJ2-5; 13 positions agree with TRBD2. Germline V CDR1 and CDR2: SNHLY, FYNNEI. The CDR3 length is 17 residues. After removal of 3 bases from V and 4 bases from J, the junction contained 8 bases not matched to a gene. This chain's CDR3 is CASSDPTSGGAPETQYF. CDR3 bases: TGTGCCAGCAGTGACCCTACTAGCGGGGGGGCACCAGAGACCCAGTACTTC. Combining the CDR3 with reference TRBV2 and TRBJ2-5 gives the whole variable domain EPEVTQTPSHQVTQMGQEVILRCVPISNHLYFYWYRQILGQKVEFLVSFYNNEISEKSEIFDDQFSVERPDGSNFTLKIRSTKLEDSAMYFCASSDPTSGGAPETQYFGPGTRLLVL.

V and J are TRBV7-2 and TRBJ2-5, with 10 nucleotides matching TRBD2. Germline CDR1 SGHTA, CDR2 FQGNSA. V trimming: 5 bases; J trimming: 1 base; junction bases outside the gene matches: 4. The CDR3 has 15 residues. Here the CDR3 reads CASSGRTSGQETQYF. The CDR3 DNA follows: TGTGCCAGCAGCGGACGGACTAGCGGCCAAGAGACCCAGTACTTC.

J is TRBJ1-1 and V is TRBV5-1, with a weak D call TRBD1 (6 bases). This CDR3 has 14 residues. The germline V gene has CDR1 SGHRS and CDR2 YFSETQ. V was clipped by 5 bases and J by 0 bases, with 11 bases between them. CDR3 bases: TGCGCCAGCAGTCAGGACAGCATGAACACTGAAGCTTTCTTT. Translated: CASSQDSMNTEAFF.

CDR3 DNA sequence: TGTGCCAGCAGTGACGACAAGTCCTATGGCTACACCTTC. This encodes CASSDDKSYGYTF. The rearrangement uses TRBV25-1 and TRBJ1-2; D is unclear. Trimming removed 3 bases from V and 4 bases from J, with 9 bases in between. Germline assignment: CDR1 MGHDK and CDR2 SYGVNS. The CDR3 covers 13 residues.